A single sample is the source of the 16 T cell receptor beta chains below, sequenced in a study of blood T cells in healthy people across ages. The use of a sample-barcoded 5' primer and a J-beta primer mix characterized a second PCR of roughly 6 to 11 cycles. TCRdb itself ran the 5' RACE reads through MiXCR, one entry per CDR3 protein. The sample carries about 1.7 million distinct CDR3 sequences, about 28% recorded once. Sequencing was performed on blood. The receptors originated from a woman aged 25 to 39 in good health.

The chain combines TRBV18 with TRBJ2-4; possible D gene TRBD2, 6 bases. V was pared by 6 bases and J by 7 bases, with 22 bases between. The CDR3 loop spans 16 amino acids. Per the germline V gene, CDR1 is KGHSH and CDR2 is LQKENI. This CDR3 reads CASSLLGQPSGNIQYF. The CDR3 DNA reads TGTGCCAGCTCGCTCTTAGGTCAGCCCAGCGGGAACATTCAGTACTTC.

The chain has TRBV5-1 and TRBJ2-4; 14 bases fit TRBD2. V was clipped by 4 bases and J by 13 bases; unmatched bases: 10. The CDR3 totals 15 residues. Germline loops: CDR1 SGHRS, CDR2 YFSETQ. The CDR3 spells CASSQSTSGGGEQYF. The CDR3 DNA reads TGCGCCAGCAGCCAGTCGACTAGCGGGGGGGGTGAGCAGTACTTC. Filled out from reference TRBV5-1 and TRBJ2-4, the complete variable domain reads KAGVTQTPRYLIKTRGQQVTLSCSPISGHRSVSWYQQTPGQGLQFLFEYFSETQRNKGNFPGRFSGRQFSNSRSEMNVSTLELGDSALYLCASSQSTSGGGEQYFGAGTRLSVL.

The CDR3 nucleotides read TGTGCCACCCAAAGGGGGGACAGCACAGATACGCAGTATTTT. Translation: CATQRGDSTDTQYF. The V call is TRBV15, the J call TRBJ2-3; D tentatively fits TRBD1 or TRBD2 (6 bases each). The germline V and J ends were trimmed by 8 bases and 0 bases, with 12 bases remaining between them. The CDR3 spans 14 residues. Germline CDR1 reads LNHNV; CDR2 reads YYDKDF (reference sequence). Combining the CDR3 with reference TRBV15 and TRBJ2-3 gives the whole variable domain DAMVIQNPRYQVTQFGKPVTLSCSQTLNHNVMYWYQQKSSQAPKLLFHYYDKDFNNEADTPDNFQSRRPNTSFCFLDIRSPGLGDTAMYLCATQRGDSTDTQYFGPGTRLTVL.

In this sample, this clonotype turned up a few times. This chain uses TRBV7-9 with TRBJ1-5; D is undetermined. Trimming left V 1 base short and J 2 bases short, with 9 bases between. This CDR3 region has 15 residues. CDR1 and CDR2 from the germline V gene are SEHNR and FQNEAQ (reference sequence). Here the CDR3 reads CASSLGEPGNQPQHF. CDR3 DNA sequence: TGTGCCAGCAGCTTAGGCGAGCCAGGCAATCAGCCCCAGCATTTT.

This clonotype was detected only a few times. The V gene is TRBV6-6, the J gene TRBJ1-1; possibly TRBD1 for D (5 bases). This CDR3 comprises 14 residues. Germline V gene data show CDR1 as MNHNY and CDR2 as SVGAGI (reference sequence). The V end lost 5 bases, the J end lost 2 bases, and 12 bases lay between the germline ends. The CDR3 loop reads CASSDFGGNTEAFF. The CDR3 DNA sequence: TGTGCCAGCAGTGATTTTGGGGGTAACACTGAAGCTTTCTTT.

This clonotype was picked up many times. The V and J genes are TRBV29-1 and TRBJ2-7; D is uncertain. Germline V CDR1 and CDR2: SQVTM, ANQGSEA. The CDR3 extends over 11 amino acids. V was pared by 4 bases and J by 2 bases, with 6 bases between. The DNA for the CDR3 is TGCAGCGTTGCCCCTACCTACGAGCAGTACTTC. Its translation: CSVAPTYEQYF.

The chain uses TRBV29-1 and TRBJ2-3; 10 bases align to TRBD2. In germline, CDR1 is SQVTM, CDR2 ANQGSEA. CDR3 length: 15 amino acids. V lost 7 bases to trimming and J lost 1 base; unmatched junction nucleotides: 8. The CDR3 sequence is CSADGLAEGTDTQYF. DNA for the CDR3: TGCAGCGCCGACGGACTAGCGGAGGGCACAGATACGCAGTATTTT.

This clonotype appeared many times. V and J are TRBV20-1 and TRBJ1-6, with 9 bases matching TRBD1. CDR3 size: 16 residues. Germline values: CDR1 DFQATT, CDR2 SNEGSKA (reference sequence). The trim removed 0 bases at V and 7 bases at J, leaving 7 bases unmatched. The CDR3 region is CSARDSGTGQNSPLHF. The CDR3, as DNA: TGCAGTGCTAGAGATAGCGGGACAGGGCAAAATTCACCCCTCCACTTT.

This clonotype was recorded a few times. V and J are TRBV7-9 and TRBJ2-6, with 11 bases that match TRBD2. V dropped 0 bases and J dropped 0; count of bases not matched to a gene: 1. Germline CDR1 reads SEHNR; CDR2 reads FQNEAQ (reference sequence). The CDR3 runs 18 residues. The CDR3 DNA is TGTGCCAGCAGCTTAGCGGGACTAGCGGTCTCTGGGGCCAACGTCCTGACTTTC. This translates into CASSLAGLAVSGANVLTF.

The chain employs TRBV20-1 and TRBJ2-3, with TRBD2 identical over 11 bases. The germline CDR1 and CDR2 sequences are DFQATT and SNEGSKA (reference sequence). Trimming removed 2 bases from V and 6 bases from J; junction bases left unmatched: 7. This CDR3 is 15 amino acids long. CDR3 in DNA: TGCAGTGCTAGAACCGGACTAGCGGGTGGCGATACGCAGTATTTT. It codes for CSARTGLAGGDTQYF.

The V and J genes are TRBV7-9 and TRBJ2-7; either TRBD1 or TRBD2 may fit D (5 bases each). Trimming stripped 1 base from V and 3 bases from J, with 13 bases between. The CDR3 is 15 residues long. Germline lookup yields CDR1 SEHNR and CDR2 FQNEAQ (reference sequence). The CDR3 DNA follows: TGTGCCAGCAGCTTAGACTCGGGGCCGGGCTACGAGCAGTACTTC. Translation gives CASSLDSGPGYEQYF.

The gene calls are TRBV4-1 and TRBJ1-2, with D perhaps TRBD1 (6 bases). The germline gives CDR1 MGHRA, CDR2 YSYEKL. This CDR3 contains 14 residues. V lost 1 base to trimming and J lost 3 bases, with 9 bases between them. This CDR3 is CASSQGGQYYGYTF. CDR3 nucleotides: TGCGCCAGCAGCCAAGGGGGGCAGTACTATGGCTACACCTTC.

This clonotype appeared many times. The gene calls are TRBV7-9 and TRBJ1-6; TRBD1 matches 10 bases. Trimming cost V 1 base and J 7 bases; bases outside gene matches: 1. CDR1 SEHNR and CDR2 FQNEAQ come from the germline V gene (reference sequence). This CDR3 region has 15 residues. Written as DNA, the CDR3 is TGTGCCAGCAGCTTAGTGGGACAGGGGAATTCACCCCTCCACTTT. It yields the protein CASSLVGQGNSPLHF.

This clonotype occurred a few times. This chain joins TRBV2 and TRBJ2-1; 8 positions agree with TRBD1. The CDR3 runs to 14 residues. V was pared by 5 bases and J by 9 bases, with 9 bases of the junction left unmatched. Per germline, CDR1 SNHLY and CDR2 FYNNEI. Here the CDR3 reads CASSYDRGAGEQFF. CDR3 bases: TGTGCCAGCAGTTATGACAGGGGAGCCGGTGAGCAGTTCTTC.

Regarding this clonotype: The CDR3 does not end in the conserved phenylalanine or tryptophan, so this is likely a read error. This chain uses TRBV28 with TRBJ1-3; D possibly corresponds to TRBD1 (5 bases). Deletions cut 4 bases from V and 0 bases from J, with 16 bases between. CDR3 length: 17 amino acids. In germline, CDR1 is MDHEN, CDR2 SYDVKM. The CDR3 DNA follows: TGTGCCAGCAGTTCCAGGGTGGCGAGGGCCTCTGGAAACACCATATATTGT. As protein: CASSSRVARASGNTIYC.

This clonotype occurred a few times. Just one base apart from a much larger clone, this may be a read error. The J gene is TRBJ1-2, the V gene TRBV20-1; 12 bases map to TRBD1. CDR3 length equals 17 residues. Germline CDR1 is DFQATT and CDR2 is SNEGSKA (reference sequence). J was trimmed by 8 bases and V by 6 bases; bases with no gene match: 19. The CDR3 region is CSAKNRDRGHTRWGYTF. In DNA, the CDR3 is TGCAGTGCAAAGAACCGGGACAGGGGGCATACACGATGGGGCTACACCTTC.